A single sample is the source of the 6 T cell receptor beta chains below, sequenced in a study of T cell responses to AZD1222 COVID-19 vaccine. The table came from immunoSEQ multiplex PCR; TCRdb's copy has only in-frame clones and leaves some out. The sample carries over 100,000 clones, approximately 91% recorded once. Material: peripheral blood, obtained on day 0 of AZD1222 vaccination. The receptors were sampled from an adult in good health.

This clone was counted a single time. The V and J genes are TRBV5-4 and TRBJ1-2, with D possibly TRBD1 on 6 matching bases. Germline CDR1 SGHNT, CDR2 YYREEE (reference sequence). Trimming took 0 bases from V and 3 from J, leaving 9 bases between them. The CDR3 has 14 residues. The CDR3 protein is CASSLERTDYGYTF. The CDR3 DNA reads TGTGCCAGCAGCTTGGAGCGGACAGACTATGGCTACACCTTC.

This clone appeared a few times. CDR3 sequence reads: CASSVTGTGDGYTF. CDR3 nucleotides: TGTGCCAGCAGCGTAACCGGGACAGGGGATGGCTACACCTTC. V is TRBV9 and J is TRBJ1-2; the match to TRBD1 covers 10 bases. CDR1 is SGDLS, CDR2 YYNGEE, per germline. Trimming at V came to 1 base and at J to 6 bases, leaving 3 bases not matched to a gene. There are 14 residues in the CDR3.

This sequence joins TRBV6-5 and TRBJ2-3, with a possible D match to TRBD2 (6 bases). The V and J ends lost 6 bases and 6 bases respectively, with 16 bases between them. The CDR3 is made up of 14 amino acids. In germline, CDR1 is MNHEY, CDR2 SVGAGI. The DNA of the CDR3 is TGTGCCAGCAGCCGGGACTTGGAACGGGATACGCAGTATTTT. It encodes CASSRDLERDTQYF.

The chain combines TRBV27 with TRBJ1-2; no clear D. V was trimmed by 1 base and J by 2 bases, leaving 14 bases between them. Germline V gene sequence: CDR1 MNHEY, CDR2 SMNVEV (reference sequence). The CDR3 has 16 amino acids. The CDR3 loop reads CASSLLVGSGNYGYTF. The CDR3 DNA reads as TGTGCCAGCAGTTTATTAGTTGGGAGTGGGAACTATGGCTACACCTTC.

The V and J genes are TRBV5-4 and TRBJ1-1, with unresolved D. V dropped 3 bases and J dropped 4 bases, with 10 bases sitting between them. This CDR3 is built from 13 residues. CDR1 and CDR2 from the germline V gene are SGHNT and YYREEE (reference sequence). CDR3 in amino acids: CASSWALGTEAFF. The CDR3 DNA reads TGTGCCAGCAGCTGGGCGTTGGGCACTGAAGCTTTCTTT.

The gene calls are TRBV5-6 and TRBJ2-3; 7 bases fit TRBD1. V was pared by 4 bases and J by 0 bases, with 5 bases of the junction left unmatched. Germline CDR1 and CDR2: SGHDT and YYEEEE. The length of the CDR3 is 15 residues. The DNA for the CDR3 is TGTGCCAGCAGCAGGGGGCTTACTAGCACAGATACGCAGTATTTT. Translation: CASSRGLTSTDTQYF. Full variable domain (remainder filled in from reference TRBV5-6 and TRBJ2-3): DAGVTQSPTHLIKTRGQQVTLRCSPKSGHDTVSWYQQALGQGPQFIFQYYEEEERQRGNFPDRFSGHQFPNYSSELNVNALLLGDSALYLCASSRGLTSTDTQYFGPGTRLTVL.